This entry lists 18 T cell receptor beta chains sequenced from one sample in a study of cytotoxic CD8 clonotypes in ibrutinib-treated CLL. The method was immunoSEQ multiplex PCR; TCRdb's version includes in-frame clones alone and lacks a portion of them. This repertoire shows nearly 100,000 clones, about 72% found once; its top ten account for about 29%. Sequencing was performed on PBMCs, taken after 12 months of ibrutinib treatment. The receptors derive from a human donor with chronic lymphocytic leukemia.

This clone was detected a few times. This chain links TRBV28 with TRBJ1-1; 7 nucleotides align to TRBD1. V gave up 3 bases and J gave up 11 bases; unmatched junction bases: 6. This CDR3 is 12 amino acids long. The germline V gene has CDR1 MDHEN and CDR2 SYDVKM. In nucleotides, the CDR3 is TGTGCCAGCAGTTTGGGGGCCAGGGGGGCTTTCTTT. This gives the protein CASSLGARGAFF.

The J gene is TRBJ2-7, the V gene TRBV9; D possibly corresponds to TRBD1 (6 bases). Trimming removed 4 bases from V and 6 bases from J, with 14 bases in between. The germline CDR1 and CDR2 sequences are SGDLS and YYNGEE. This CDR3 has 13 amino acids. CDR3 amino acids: CASSQKGDTEQYF. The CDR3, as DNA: TGTGCCAGCAGCCAAAAGGGGGACACCGAGCAGTACTTC.

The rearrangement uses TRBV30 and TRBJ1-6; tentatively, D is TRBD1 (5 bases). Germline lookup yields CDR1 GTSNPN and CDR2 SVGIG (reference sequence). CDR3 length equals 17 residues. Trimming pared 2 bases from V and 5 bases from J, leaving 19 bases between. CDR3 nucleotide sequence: TGTGCCTGGAGTCCCTCGGACATTTTGGAAGATAATTCACCCCTCCACTTT. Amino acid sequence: CAWSPSDILEDNSPLHF.

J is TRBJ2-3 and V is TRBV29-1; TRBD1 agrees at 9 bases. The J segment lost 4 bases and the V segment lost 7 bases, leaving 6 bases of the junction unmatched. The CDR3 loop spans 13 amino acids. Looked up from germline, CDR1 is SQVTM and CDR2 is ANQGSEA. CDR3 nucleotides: TGCAGCGGATCGACAGGGGGAGCAGATACGCAGTATTTT. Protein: CSGSTGGADTQYF.

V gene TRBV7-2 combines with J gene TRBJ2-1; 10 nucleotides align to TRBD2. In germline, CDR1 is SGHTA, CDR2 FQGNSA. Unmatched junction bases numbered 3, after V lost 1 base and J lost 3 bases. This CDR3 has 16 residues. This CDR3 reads CASSLGASGGYNEQFF. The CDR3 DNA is TGTGCCAGCAGCTTAGGGGCTAGCGGGGGCTACAATGAGCAGTTCTTC.

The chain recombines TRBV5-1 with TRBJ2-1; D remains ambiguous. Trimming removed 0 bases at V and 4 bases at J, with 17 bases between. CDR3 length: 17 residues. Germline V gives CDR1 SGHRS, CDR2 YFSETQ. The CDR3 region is CASSLEENPALYNEQFF. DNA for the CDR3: TGCGCCAGCAGCTTGGAGGAGAACCCGGCCCTTTACAATGAGCAGTTCTTC.

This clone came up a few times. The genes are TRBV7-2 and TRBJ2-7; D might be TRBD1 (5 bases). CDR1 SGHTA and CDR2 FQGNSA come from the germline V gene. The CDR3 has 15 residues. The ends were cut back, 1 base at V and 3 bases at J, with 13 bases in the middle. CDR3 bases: TGTGCCAGCAGCTTAGAGCCAGGGTCGAACTACGAGCAGTACTTC. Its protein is CASSLEPGSNYEQYF.

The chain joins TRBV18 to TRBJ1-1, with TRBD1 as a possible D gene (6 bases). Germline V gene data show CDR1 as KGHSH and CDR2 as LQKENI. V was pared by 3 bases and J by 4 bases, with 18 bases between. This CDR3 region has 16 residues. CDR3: CASSPRQAQFGTEAFF. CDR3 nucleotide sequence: TGTGCCAGCTCACCCCGACAGGCCCAGTTTGGCACTGAAGCTTTCTTT. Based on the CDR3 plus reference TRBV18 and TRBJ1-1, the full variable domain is NAGVMQNPRHLVRRRGQEARLRCSPMKGHSHVYWYRQLPEEGLKFMVYLQKENIIDESGMPKERFSAEFPKEGPSILRIQQVVRGDSAAYFCASSPRQAQFGTEAFFGQGTRLTVV.

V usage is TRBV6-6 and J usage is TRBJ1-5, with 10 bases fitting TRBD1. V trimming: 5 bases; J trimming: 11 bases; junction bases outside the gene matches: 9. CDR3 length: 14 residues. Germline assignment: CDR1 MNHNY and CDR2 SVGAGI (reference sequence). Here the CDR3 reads CASSLTGQGTAQHF. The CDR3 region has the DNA TGTGCCAGCAGTCTCACGGGACAGGGGACGGCCCAGCATTTT.

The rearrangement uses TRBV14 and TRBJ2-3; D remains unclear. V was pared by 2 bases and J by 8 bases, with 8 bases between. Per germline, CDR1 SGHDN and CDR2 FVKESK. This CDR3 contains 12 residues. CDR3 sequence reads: CASSQPRRTQYF. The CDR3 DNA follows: TGTGCCAGCAGCCAACCCAGGCGTACGCAGTATTTT.

For the CDR3, the DNA is TGTGCCAGCAGTGAACGGCGGACCTATGGCTACACCTTC. Amino acid sequence: CASSERRTYGYTF. The chain recombines TRBV2 with TRBJ1-2; D not certain. V was clipped by 2 bases and J by 4 bases, with 8 bases between them. Germline CDR1 reads SNHLY; CDR2 reads FYNNEI. CDR3 length: 13 residues. Full variable domain (rest looked up from reference TRBV2 and TRBJ1-2): EPEVTQTPSHQVTQMGQEVILRCVPISNHLYFYWYRQILGQKVEFLVSFYNNEISEKSEIFDDQFSVERPDGSNFTLKIRSTKLEDSAMYFCASSERRTYGYTFGSGTRLTVV.

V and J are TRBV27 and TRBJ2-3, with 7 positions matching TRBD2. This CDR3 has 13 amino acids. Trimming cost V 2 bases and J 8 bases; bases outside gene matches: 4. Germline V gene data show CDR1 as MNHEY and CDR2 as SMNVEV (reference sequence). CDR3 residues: CASSLGGEGTQYF. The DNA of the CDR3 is TGTGCCAGCAGTTTAGGGGGGGAAGGTACGCAGTATTTT.

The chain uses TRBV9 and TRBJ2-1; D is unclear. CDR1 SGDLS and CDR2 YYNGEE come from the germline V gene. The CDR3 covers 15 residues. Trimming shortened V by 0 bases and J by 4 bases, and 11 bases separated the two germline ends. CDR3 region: CASSVEGLVYNEQFF. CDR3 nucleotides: TGTGCCAGCAGCGTAGAAGGGCTCGTTTACAATGAGCAGTTCTTC.

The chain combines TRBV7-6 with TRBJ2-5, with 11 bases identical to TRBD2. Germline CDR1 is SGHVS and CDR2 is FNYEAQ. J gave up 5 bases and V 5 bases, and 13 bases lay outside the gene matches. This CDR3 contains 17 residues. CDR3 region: CASSPLIAGGLGETQYF. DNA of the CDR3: TGTGCCAGCAGCCCCCTTATAGCGGGGGGGCTTGGGGAGACCCAGTACTTC.

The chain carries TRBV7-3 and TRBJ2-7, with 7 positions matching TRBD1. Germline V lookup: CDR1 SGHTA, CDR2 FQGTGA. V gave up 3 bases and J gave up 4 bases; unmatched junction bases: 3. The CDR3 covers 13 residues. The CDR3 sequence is CASSFTGVYEQYF. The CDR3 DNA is TGTGCCAGCAGCTTTACAGGGGTTTACGAGCAGTACTTC.

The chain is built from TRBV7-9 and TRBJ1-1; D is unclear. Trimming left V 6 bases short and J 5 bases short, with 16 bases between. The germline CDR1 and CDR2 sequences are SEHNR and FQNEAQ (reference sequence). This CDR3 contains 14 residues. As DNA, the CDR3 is TGTGCCAGCAGTACTCTGGCCCGGGGTACTGAAGCTTTCTTT. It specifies CASSTLARGTEAFF. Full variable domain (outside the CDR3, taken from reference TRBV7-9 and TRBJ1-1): DTGVSQNPRHKITKRGQNVTFRCDPISEHNRLYWYRQTLGQGPEFLTYFQNEAQLEKSRLLSDRFSAERPKGSFSTLEIQRTEQGDSAMYLCASSTLARGTEAFFGQGTRLTVV.

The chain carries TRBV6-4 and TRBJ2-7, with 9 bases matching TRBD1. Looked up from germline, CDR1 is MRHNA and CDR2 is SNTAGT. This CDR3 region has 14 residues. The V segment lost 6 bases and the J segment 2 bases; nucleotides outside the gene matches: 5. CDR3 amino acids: CASSQDRGPYEQYF. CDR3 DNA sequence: TGTGCCAGCAGCCAGGACAGGGGCCCCTACGAGCAGTACTTC.

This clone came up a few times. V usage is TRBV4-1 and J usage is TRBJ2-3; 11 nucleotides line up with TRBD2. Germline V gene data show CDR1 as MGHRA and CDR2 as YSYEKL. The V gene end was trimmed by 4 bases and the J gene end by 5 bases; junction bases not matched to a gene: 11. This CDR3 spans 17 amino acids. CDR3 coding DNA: TGCGCCAGCAGCCTTCAATTAGCGGGGGGGCCAGGAGATACGCAGTATTTT. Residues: CASSLQLAGGPGDTQYF.